The 12 T cell receptor beta chains below were found in one sample sequenced in a study of blood T cells in healthy people across ages. A second about 7 to 12 cycle PCR used barcoded and J-beta primers. TCRdb processed the 5' RACE reads anew with MiXCR; each CDR3 protein has one entry. The sample lists 1.5 million to 2 million distinct CDR3 sequences, around 48% occurring once. Input material: blood. Every receptor here comes from a woman in her thirties or forties in good health.

The sample holds a few counts of this clonotype. Written as DNA, the CDR3 is TGTGCCAGCAGCTCCAGGGGACAGGACAAAAACATTCAGTACTTC. Its translation is CASSSRGQDKNIQYF. V gene TRBV13 combines with J gene TRBJ2-4; 8 bases fit TRBD1. Losses at the gene ends were 4 bases for V and 3 bases for J; bases not matched to a gene: 5. There are 15 residues in the CDR3. CDR1 is PRHDT, CDR2 FYEKMQ, per germline (reference sequence).

V usage is TRBV25-1 and J usage is TRBJ2-5; perhaps D is TRBD1 or TRBD2 (5 bases each). Trimming stripped 3 bases from V and 2 bases from J, with 19 bases between. Germline V gene data show CDR1 as MGHDK and CDR2 as SYGVNS. This CDR3 region has 17 residues. The CDR3 protein is CASSDLLTPGLQETQYF. The CDR3 region has the DNA TGTGCCAGCAGTGACCTACTAACCCCGGGGCTGCAAGAGACCCAGTACTTC.

This clonotype occurred a few times. The chain links TRBV29-1 to TRBJ2-5, with D perhaps assigned TRBD1 or TRBD2 (5 bases each). This CDR3 region has 14 residues. In germline, CDR1 is SQVTM, CDR2 ANQGSEA. Trimming stripped 1 base from V and 5 bases from J, with 14 bases between. The CDR3 DNA sequence: TGCAGCGTTGAAGGGGACCGCGTTTATGAGACCCAGTACTTC. It yields the protein CSVEGDRVYETQYF.

This clonotype came up once. V is TRBV10-2 and J is TRBJ1-1; tentative D call: TRBD1 (6 bases). The CDR3 is 15 amino acids. CDR1 is WSHSY, CDR2 SAAADI, per germline. V gave up 5 bases and J gave up 1 base, with 14 bases separating them. The chain's CDR3 is CASSPPRGQNTEAFF. The CDR3 bases are TGCGCCAGCAGTCCCCCCAGGGGACAGAACACTGAAGCTTTCTTT.

The chain recombines TRBV24-1 with TRBJ1-2, with 11 bases fitting TRBD1. CDR3 length: 16 amino acids. Germline trimming cut 5 bases from V and 5 bases from J; bases unmatched to any gene: 9. CDR1 and CDR2 from the germline V gene are KGHDR and SFDVKD. Written as DNA, the CDR3 is TGTGCCACCAGTGGTCAAGGACAGGGGGCTACGTATGGCTACACCTTC. Its translation: CATSGQGQGATYGYTF.

This clonotype showed up just a few times. This chain uses TRBV7-9 with TRBJ2-5; D remains unclear. The J call may be faulty, since TRBJ2-7 better matches the DNA end. The germline gives CDR1 SEHNR, CDR2 FQNEAQ (reference sequence). The CDR3 covers 15 residues. The CDR3 protein is CASSEPGSATSEQYF. The DNA for the CDR3 is TGTGCCAGCAGCGAACCGGGTTCTGCGACGAGCGAGCAGTACTTC.

A remark on this clonotype: A read error may account for a junction end that differs from germline. J is TRBJ2-1 and V is TRBV11-1; D gene ambiguous. CDR3 size: 13 residues. Germline CDR1 and CDR2: SGHAT and FQDESV (reference sequence). The CDR3 coding sequence is TGTGCTAGCAGCTTAGGCAGACATGATGAGCAGTTCTTC. Translating gives CASSLGRHDEQFF.

This chain uses TRBV4-3 with TRBJ2-5, with 8 positions matching TRBD2. The ends lost 0 bases at V and 5 bases at J; junction bases unmatched: 17. CDR1 LGHNA and CDR2 YSLEER come from the germline V gene. The length of the CDR3 is 19 residues. This chain's CDR3 is CASSQDVGGVGGVSETQYF. The CDR3, as DNA: TGCGCCAGCAGCCAAGATGTGGGTGGTGTCGGGGGGGTTTCGGAGACCCAGTACTTC.

This clonotype has only a few counts. V gene TRBV7-9 combines with J gene TRBJ2-4, with D tentatively TRBD2 (6 bases). CDR1 is SEHNR, CDR2 FQNEAQ, per germline (reference sequence). This CDR3 has 12 amino acids. V dropped 1 base and J dropped 15 bases, with 13 bases sitting between them. The CDR3 spells CASSLVSGTLYF. CDR3 nucleotide sequence: TGTGCCAGCAGCTTAGTTAGCGGAACCCTGTACTTC. The full variable domain, rest sourced from reference TRBV7-9 and TRBJ2-4, is DTGVSQNPRHKITKRGQNVTFRCDPISEHNRLYWYRQTLGQGPEFLTYFQNEAQLEKSRLLSDRFSAERPKGSFSTLEIQRTEQGDSAMYLCASSLVSGTLYFGAGTRLSVL.

The gene calls are TRBV20-1 and TRBJ2-5; D remains ambiguous. The CDR3 covers 12 residues. Between the trimmed V and J ends, which lost 3 bases and 5 bases, there was a span of 10 bases. Germline V CDR1 and CDR2: DFQATT, SNEGSKA (reference sequence). Here the CDR3 reads CSASWAAETQYF. In DNA form, the CDR3 reads TGCAGTGCTAGCTGGGCAGCGGAGACCCAGTACTTC.

The CDR3 DNA follows: TGCGCCAGCAGCTTGATCGATAGCGGGGGGAAGACCCAGTACTTC. It yields the protein CASSLIDSGGKTQYF. The rearrangement uses TRBV5-1 and TRBJ2-5; 10 positions match TRBD2. V was pared by 1 base and J by 6 bases, with 6 bases of the junction left unmatched. Germline V gives CDR1 SGHRS, CDR2 YFSETQ. The CDR3 loop spans 15 amino acids. The variable domain in full, completed from reference TRBV5-1 and TRBJ2-5, reads KAGVTQTPRYLIKTRGQQVTLSCSPISGHRSVSWYQQTPGQGLQFLFEYFSETQRNKGNFPGRFSGRQFSNSRSEMNVSTLELGDSALYLCASSLIDSGGKTQYFGPGTRLLVL.

V gene TRBV11-3 combines with J gene TRBJ2-3, with 15 bases aligning to TRBD2. Germline trimming cut 5 bases from V and 4 bases from J; bases unmatched to any gene: 7. Germline CDR1 SGHNT, CDR2 YENEEA. The CDR3 spans 17 residues. CDR3 in DNA: TGTGCCAGCAGCGTGGGACTAGCGGGGGGCCACCCAGATACGCAGTATTTT. As protein: CASSVGLAGGHPDTQYF.